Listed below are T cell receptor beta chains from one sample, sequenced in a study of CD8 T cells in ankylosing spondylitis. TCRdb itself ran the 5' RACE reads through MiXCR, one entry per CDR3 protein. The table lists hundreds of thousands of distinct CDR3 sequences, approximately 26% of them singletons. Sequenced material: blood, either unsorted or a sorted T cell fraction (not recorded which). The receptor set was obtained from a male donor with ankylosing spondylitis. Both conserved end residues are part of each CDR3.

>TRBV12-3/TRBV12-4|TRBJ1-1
CASTKTAMNTEAFF
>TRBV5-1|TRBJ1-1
CASSLDPRHVNTEAFF
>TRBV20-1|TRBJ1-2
CSAARHGDSYGYTF
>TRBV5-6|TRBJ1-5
CASSLVGAEDQPQHF
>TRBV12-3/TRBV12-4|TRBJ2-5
CASSPPGQGFETQYF
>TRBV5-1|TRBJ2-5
CASSSRAGGFVEETQYF
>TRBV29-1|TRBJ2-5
CSGAKGQEETQYF
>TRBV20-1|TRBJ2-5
CSASLAGAVHETQYF
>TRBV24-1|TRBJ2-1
CATSDLRLNNEQFF
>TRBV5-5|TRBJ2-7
CASSWDREASYEQYF
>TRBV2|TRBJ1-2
CASSEGGVGRGYTF
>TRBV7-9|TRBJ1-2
CASSSRWQVTYGYTF
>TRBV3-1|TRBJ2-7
CASSQRGGNYEQYF
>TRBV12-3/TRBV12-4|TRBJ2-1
CASSFHGNNEQFF
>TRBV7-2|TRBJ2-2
CASTQDRGTGELFF
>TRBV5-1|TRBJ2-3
CASSPGTSEDTQYF
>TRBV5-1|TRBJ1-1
CASSNRVDTEAFF
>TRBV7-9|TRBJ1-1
CASSLGLDLMNTEAFF
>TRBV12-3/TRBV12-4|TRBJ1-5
CASSFGSHSNQPQHF
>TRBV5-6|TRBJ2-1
CASSPLILAGRYNEQFF
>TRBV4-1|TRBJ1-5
CASSPYRQGNQPQHF
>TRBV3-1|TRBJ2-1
CASSQLGKPGTKGFF
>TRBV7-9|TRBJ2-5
CASSLVGSVGTQYF
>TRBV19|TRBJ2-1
CASKSQGLYNEQFF